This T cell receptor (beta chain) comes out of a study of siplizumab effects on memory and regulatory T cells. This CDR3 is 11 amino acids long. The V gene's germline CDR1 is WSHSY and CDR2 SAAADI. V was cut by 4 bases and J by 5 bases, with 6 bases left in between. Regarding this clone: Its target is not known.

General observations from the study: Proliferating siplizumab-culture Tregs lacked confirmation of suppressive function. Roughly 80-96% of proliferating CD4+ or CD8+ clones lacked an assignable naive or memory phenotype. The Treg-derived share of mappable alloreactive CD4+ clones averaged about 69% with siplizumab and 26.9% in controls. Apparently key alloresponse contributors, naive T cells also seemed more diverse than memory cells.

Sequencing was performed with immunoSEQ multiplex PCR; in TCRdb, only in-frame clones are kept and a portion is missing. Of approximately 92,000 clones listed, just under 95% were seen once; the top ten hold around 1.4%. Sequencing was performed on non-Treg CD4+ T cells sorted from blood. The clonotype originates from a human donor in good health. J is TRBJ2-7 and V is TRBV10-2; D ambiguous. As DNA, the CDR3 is TGCGCCAGCAGTGTTGCTAACGAGCAGTACTTC. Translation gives CASSVANEQYF.